One sample yielded the 25 T cell receptor beta chains listed below, sequenced in a study of blood T cell repertoires in COVID-19. Generated by immunoSEQ multiplex PCR, the TCRdb table keeps only in-frame clones and is missing some. Altogether 200,000 or so clones are present, 80% to 85% being singletons, with the ten largest covering 6.5% to 9.5%. Sequenced sample: PBMCs or T cells enriched from blood (not recorded which). These receptors originate from a man aged 35 to 55 who had recovered from COVID-19.

V and J are TRBV12-3 or TRBV12-4 and TRBJ2-1; no reliable D call. The CDR3 spans 12 residues. V was trimmed by 6 bases and J by 4 bases, leaving 7 bases between them. DNA for the CDR3: TGTGCCAGCAGCCGTAGATACAATGAGCAGTTCTTC. This encodes CASSRRYNEQFF.

The chain joins TRBV28 to TRBJ1-2; 9 positions agree with TRBD1. The V gene end was trimmed by 4 bases and the J gene end by 4 bases; junction bases not matched to a gene: 4. CDR3 length: 14 amino acids. CDR1 and CDR2 (germline): MDHEN, SYDVKM. CDR3 DNA: TGTGCCAGCAGTTCGCCGGGACAGGGCTATGGCTACACCTTC. It specifies CASSSPGQGYGYTF.

The J gene is TRBJ1-1, the V gene TRBV6-5; D not resolved. CDR3 size: 15 residues. V lost 0 bases, J lost 10 bases, and 18 bases lay in between. In germline, CDR1 is MNHEY, CDR2 SVGAGI. The CDR3 here is CASSYSRQSLEGAFF. The CDR3, as DNA: TGTGCCAGCAGTTACTCGAGGCAGAGCCTGGAGGGAGCTTTCTTT.

The V and J genes are TRBV4-1 and TRBJ1-2; D call uncertain. From germline, CDR1 is MGHRA and CDR2 YSYEKL. This CDR3 comprises 13 residues. V lost 1 base, J lost 4 bases, and 7 bases lay in between. CDR3 amino acids: CASSQAPLYGYTF. As DNA, the CDR3 is TGCGCCAGCAGCCAAGCCCCCCTCTATGGCTACACCTTC.

The chain is built from TRBV7-2 and TRBJ1-1; D is ambiguous. Deletions cut 2 bases from V and 0 bases from J, with 7 bases between. The CDR3 length is 14 residues. Germline values: CDR1 SGHTA, CDR2 FQGNSA. The CDR3 here is CASSLYSLNTEAFF. CDR3 sequence (DNA): TGTGCCAGCAGCTTATACAGCTTGAACACTGAAGCTTTCTTT.

This sequence joins TRBV11-2 and TRBJ2-4; D possibly corresponds to TRBD1 (6 bases). This CDR3 has 15 amino acids. Trimming cost V 6 bases and J 2 bases, with 14 bases left between them. The V gene's germline CDR1 is SGHAT and CDR2 FQNNGV. CDR3 sequence: CASRLTGSSKNIQYF. CDR3 coding DNA: TGTGCCAGCAGGCTTACAGGGTCATCCAAAAACATTCAGTACTTC.

J is TRBJ2-6 and V is TRBV6-5; D is uncertain. The CDR3 is made up of 15 amino acids. Trimming left V 6 bases short and J 1 base short, with 10 bases between. CDR1 and CDR2 from the germline V gene are MNHEY and SVGAGI. CDR3 amino acids: CASSHPGSGANVLTF. Written as DNA, the CDR3 is TGTGCCAGCAGCCACCCCGGGTCTGGGGCCAACGTCCTGACTTTC.

This clone was observed a handful of times. The chain is built from TRBV6-5 and TRBJ2-7; D not certain. This CDR3 comprises 12 residues. Germline CDR1 MNHEY, CDR2 SVGAGI. V was pared by 6 bases and J by 4 bases, with 10 bases between. CDR3 amino acids: CASSKTRYEQYF. The DNA of the CDR3 is TGTGCCAGCAGCAAAACCCGGTACGAGCAGTACTTC.

The chain carries TRBV12-5 and TRBJ1-2; D is undetermined. The V and J ends lost 1 base and 0 bases respectively, with 6 bases between them. Germline V gene data show CDR1 as LGHNT and CDR2 as FRNRAP. The CDR3 runs 14 residues. Here the CDR3 DNA reads TGTGCTAGTGGTTTGGGCAGTCCTAACTATGGCTACACCTTC. This gives the protein CASGLGSPNYGYTF.

V is TRBV30 and J is TRBJ1-3; unclear D gene. CDR3 length: 15 amino acids. Germline CDR1 GTSNPN, CDR2 SVGIG (reference sequence). Trimming stripped 2 bases from V and 0 bases from J, with 11 bases between. The CDR3 nucleotides are TGTGCCTGGAGTCTCTGGGAGACCTCTGGAAACACCATATATTTT. Translating gives CAWSLWETSGNTIYF.

CDR3 in amino acids: CASSEIYTEALRGYTF. In nucleotides, the CDR3 is TGTGCCAGCAGTGAAATCTACACCGAGGCCCTGCGGGGCTACACCTTC. The rearrangement links TRBV6-1 to TRBJ1-2; no firm D call. V was clipped by 2 bases and J by 8 bases, with 21 bases between them. The CDR3 has 16 residues. Germline loops: CDR1 MNHNS, CDR2 SASEGT.

J is TRBJ1-1 and V is TRBV2, with D unresolved. V was pared by 8 bases and J by 8 bases, with 12 bases between. Germline values: CDR1 SNHLY, CDR2 FYNNEI. CDR3 length equals 11 residues. The CDR3 protein is CASATGREAFF. CDR3 DNA: TGTGCCAGCGCCACGGGGAGGGAAGCTTTCTTT.

This chain connects TRBV7-2 to TRBJ1-4; possible D gene TRBD1, 5 bases. CDR3 length: 17 residues. CDR1 is SGHTA and CDR2 is FQGNSA in the germline V gene. V gave up 1 base and J gave up 4 bases, with 16 bases separating them. CDR3 in DNA: TGTGCCAGCAGCTTAGTTCGGGGAGGTCAGGGTAATGAAAAACTGTTTTTT. Protein sequence: CASSLVRGGQGNEKLFF.

In DNA, the CDR3 is TGTGCCGGCCGACAGGGAGTCGCTGAAGCTTTCTTT. This encodes CAGRQGVAEAFF. The chain combines TRBV30 with TRBJ1-1; 7 nucleotides line up with TRBD1. With 8 bases clipped from V and 6 bases from J, the junction kept 9 bases outside the gene matches. This CDR3 spans 12 amino acids. The germline CDR1 and CDR2 sequences are GTSNPN and SVGIG (reference sequence).

J is TRBJ2-5 and V is TRBV18; 7 bases are shared with TRBD2. Trimming at V came to 6 bases and at J to 4 bases, leaving 11 bases not matched to a gene. This CDR3 is built from 15 residues. CDR1 and CDR2 from the germline V gene are KGHSH and LQKENI. This CDR3 reads CASSTTGGLIETQYF. DNA of the CDR3: TGTGCCAGCTCGACTACGGGGGGTCTAATAGAGACCCAGTACTTC.

There are a few counts of this clone. J is TRBJ2-5 and V is TRBV3-1 (or the pseudogene TRBV3-2); perhaps TRBD2 as D (6 bases). This CDR3 has 16 amino acids. V lost 4 bases and J lost 5, with 20 bases in between. Looked up from germline, CDR1 is LGHDT and CDR2 is YNNKEL (reference sequence). DNA for the CDR3: TGTGCCAGCAGCCCCGGGAGTCGGGGATCGCGGGAGACCCAGTACTTC. Protein sequence: CASSPGSRGSRETQYF.

The chain uses TRBV2 and TRBJ1-4, with a tentative D call TRBD1 (6 bases). CDR1 SNHLY and CDR2 FYNNEI come from the germline V gene. This CDR3 contains 14 residues. Trimming cost V 7 bases and J 8 bases, with 17 bases left between them. DNA of the CDR3: TGTGCCAGCACCTTGGGGGGGGCAGAGGAAAAACTGTTTTTT. Translated: CASTLGGAEEKLFF.

The chain recombines TRBV6-5 with TRBJ2-3, with 8 bases aligning to TRBD2. Germline V gene data show CDR1 as MNHEY and CDR2 as SVGAGI. J was trimmed by 4 bases and V by 6 bases; bases with no gene match: 6. There are 14 residues in the CDR3. The CDR3 sequence is CASRALAGADTQYF. CDR3 nucleotides: TGTGCCAGCAGGGCTCTAGCGGGCGCAGATACGCAGTATTTT.

This clone was seen only once. The chain couples TRBV5-4 to TRBJ1-1; TRBD1 agrees at 11 bases. Trimming removed 4 bases from V and 7 bases from J; junction bases left unmatched: 9. CDR1 and CDR2 (germline): SGHNT, YYREEE (reference sequence). The CDR3 has 15 amino acids. In DNA, the CDR3 is TGTGCCAGCAGCGTGTCCGGGACAGGGGGAATTGAAGCTTTCTTT. Amino acids: CASSVSGTGGIEAFF.

The genes are TRBV11-2 and TRBJ2-3, with 8 bases that match TRBD1. In germline, CDR1 is SGHAT, CDR2 FQNNGV. The length of the CDR3 is 14 residues. The trim removed 7 bases at V and 2 bases at J, leaving 5 bases unmatched. The CDR3 nucleotides read TGTGCCAGCACCCAGGGGGCCTACACAGATACGCAGTATTTT. Residues: CASTQGAYTDTQYF. Complete variable domain (other parts from reference TRBV11-2 and TRBJ2-3): EAGVAQSPRYKIIEKRQSVAFWCNPISGHATLYWYQQILGQGPKLLIQFQNNGVVDDSQLPKDRFSAERLKGVDSTLKIQPAKLEDSAVYLCASTQGAYTDTQYFGPGTRLTVL.

The chain uses TRBV2 and TRBJ1-1; perhaps TRBD1 as D (5 bases). CDR1 is SNHLY, CDR2 FYNNEI, per germline. This CDR3 has 15 residues. Trimming removed 1 base at V and 1 base at J, with 10 bases between. CDR3 residues: CASSEGGRENTEAFF. The CDR3 nucleotides are TGTGCCAGCAGTGAAGGGGGCAGGGAGAACACTGAAGCTTTCTTT.

A few counts support this clone. This chain joins TRBV29-1 and TRBJ1-2; 12 nucleotides match TRBD1. There are 14 residues in the CDR3. V lost 3 bases to trimming and J lost 7 bases; unmatched junction nucleotides: 6. Looked up from germline, CDR1 is SQVTM and CDR2 is ANQGSEA. CDR3 sequence (DNA): TGCAGCGTTGAGGGACAGGGGGCCAAGGGTGGCTACACCTTC. Protein: CSVEGQGAKGGYTF.

V and J are TRBV7-2 and TRBJ1-1; no clear D. The germline V gene encodes CDR1 SGHTA and CDR2 FQGNSA. Trimming shortened V by 1 base and J by 1 base, and 7 bases separated the two germline ends. The CDR3 totals 14 residues. CDR3 loop: CASSLGGRNTEAFF. Written as DNA, the CDR3 is TGTGCCAGCAGCTTAGGTGGCAGGAACACTGAAGCTTTCTTT. The variable domain in full, completed from reference TRBV7-2 and TRBJ1-1, reads GAGVSQSPSNKVTEKGKDVELRCDPISGHTALYWYRQSLGQGLEFLIYFQGNSAPDKSGLPSDRFSAERTGGSVSTLTIQRTQQEDSAVYLCASSLGGRNTEAFFGQGTRLTVV.

This clone was detected a few times. The gene calls are TRBV4-3 and TRBJ2-1, with D possibly matching TRBD1 (6 bases). Germline CDR1 reads LGHNA; CDR2 reads YSLEER. This CDR3 has 15 residues. Between the trimmed V and J ends, which lost 3 bases and 6 bases, there was a span of 15 bases. The CDR3 here is CASSHSDGQFNEQFF. The CDR3 region has the DNA TGCGCCAGCAGCCATTCGGATGGACAGTTCAATGAGCAGTTCTTC.

This chain joins TRBV24-1 and TRBJ2-5, with TRBD2 identical over 9 bases. In germline, CDR1 is KGHDR, CDR2 SFDVKD. This CDR3 is 15 amino acids long. V was clipped by 4 bases and J by 2 bases; unmatched bases: 4. The CDR3 nucleotides read TGTGCCACCAGTGAGGGCGGGGGGGTACAAGAGACCCAGTACTTC. Translated: CATSEGGGVQETQYF.